In its sample, the clone carrying this T cell receptor beta chain was seen once. In the authors' workflow: Amplification with reference gene primers provided the estimates of nucleated cell counts. Generated by immunoSEQ multiplex PCR, the TCRdb table keeps only in-frame clones and is missing some. That table gives V, J and clone size, and the DNA gave D and trimming. The table includes roughly 70,000 clones, more than 70% detected once. The data stem from a study of blood T cell repertoires in COVID-19. Overall study context: Researchers got acute and convalescent COVID-19 samples from the United States, Italy and Spain. PBMCs, B-cell-depleted T cells, or T cells were the source of the cDNA or gDNA that made up the material.

Looked up from germline, CDR1 is SGHTA and CDR2 is FQGNSA. CDR3 length: 15 amino acids. The germline V and J ends were trimmed by 4 bases and 7 bases, with 14 bases remaining between them. This chain connects TRBV7-2 to TRBJ1-6; D is undetermined. The sequence derives from a human donor in a cohort sampled during active COVID-19. Sequencing was performed on peripheral blood. CDR3 region: CASSSREGRNSPLHF. The CDR3 DNA reads TGTGCCAGCAGCTCGAGAGAGGGTAGGAATTCACCCCTCCACTTT.